The sequence of this T cell receptor (beta chain) was determined in a study of shared clonotypes between healthy human individuals. Concerning this clone: What it binds is unknown.

Sequencing used immunoSEQ multiplex PCR; TCRdb keeps in-frame clones, though not all of them. The table shows roughly 2.6 million clones, with around nine tenths occurring only once. Study conclusions and caveats: Sequencing depth was expected to affect clonotype sharing among donors.

The clonotype originates from a man aged 18 to 30 in good health. Source material: naive CD4+ T cells sorted from blood. Documented subset: CD45RA+ positively selected.

The CDR3 reads CASSLGTGRLNIQYF. DNA for the CDR3: TGTGCCAGCAGCTTGGGGACAGGGCGATTAAACATTCAGTACTTC. This chain connects TRBV5-6 to TRBJ2-4; the match to TRBD1 covers 8 bases. The CDR3 runs to 15 residues. After removal of 0 bases from V and 6 bases from J, the junction contained 5 bases not matched to a gene. The V gene's germline CDR1 is SGHDT and CDR2 YYEEEE.